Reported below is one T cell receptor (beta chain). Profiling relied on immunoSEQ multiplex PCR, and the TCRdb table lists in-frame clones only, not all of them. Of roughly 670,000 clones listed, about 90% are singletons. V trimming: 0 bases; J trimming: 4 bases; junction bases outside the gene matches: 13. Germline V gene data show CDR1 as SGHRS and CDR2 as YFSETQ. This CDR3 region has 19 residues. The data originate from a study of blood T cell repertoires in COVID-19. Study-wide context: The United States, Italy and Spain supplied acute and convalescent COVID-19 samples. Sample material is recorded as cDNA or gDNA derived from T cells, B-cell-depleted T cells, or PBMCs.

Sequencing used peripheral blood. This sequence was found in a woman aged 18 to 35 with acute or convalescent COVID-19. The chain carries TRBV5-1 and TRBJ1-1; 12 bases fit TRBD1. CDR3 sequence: CASSLDPSGTGGGGTEAFF. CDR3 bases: TGCGCCAGCAGCTTGGACCCTTCCGGGACAGGGGGCGGAGGCACTGAAGCTTTCTTT.